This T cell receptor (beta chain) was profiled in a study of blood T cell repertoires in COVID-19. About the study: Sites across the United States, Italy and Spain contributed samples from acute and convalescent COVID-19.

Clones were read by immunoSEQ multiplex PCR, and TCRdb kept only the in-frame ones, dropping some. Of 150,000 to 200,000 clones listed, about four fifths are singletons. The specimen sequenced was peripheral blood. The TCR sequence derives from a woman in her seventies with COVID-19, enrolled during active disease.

CDR3 DNA: TGTGCCAGCAGTTACCTGCGGGGATCACCCCTCCACTTT. Its translation is CASSYLRGSPLHF. The chain couples TRBV28 to TRBJ1-6; no firm D call. Trimming stripped 4 bases from V and 10 bases from J, with 11 bases between. The length of the CDR3 is 13 residues. CDR1 and CDR2 from the germline V gene are MDHEN and SYDVKM.